This T cell receptor beta chain was recorded in a study of T cells in Graves' hyperthyroidism and ophthalmopathy (dated by TCRdb to 2018 to 2020). Turning to the overall study: TCR V-J signatures able to tell the groups apart were searched for in a discovery cohort of 100 patients, of whom 43 had Graves' ophthalmopathy and about 60 had stable Graves' hyperthyroidism. Once sampling was done, hyperthyroidism patients were given methimazole at a starting dose of 30 mg daily, whereas ophthalmopathy patients were given high-dose intravenous methylprednisolone. Whether ophthalmopathy could be predicted prospectively was tested in an independent validation cohort made up of under 20 hyperthyroidism patients plus 17 patients who later progressed to ophthalmopathy. For training and testing, the roughly 93 patients in the discovery cohort were randomly divided in a 7:3 ratio. The paper reports TCR Vbeta CDR3 sequencing of over 120 peripheral blood samples: over 40 ophthalmopathy, under 85 hyperthyroidism and 17 progressor patients. Thyroid tissue and blood T-cell repertoires from six Graves' hyperthyroidism patients were also compared in the study.

Taken from cysteine to phenylalanine, the CDR3 has 13 residues. Of all the DNA, just the CDR3 is kept, 39 bases in frame from base 1. The germline V gene (reference sequence) yields SEHNR for CDR1 and FQNEAQ for CDR2. Deletion took 6 bases off V and 0 bases off J, with a span of 9 bases between the germline ends. What the research found in general, with its limitations: Most expanded thyroid clonotypes (frequency above 0.001) were also found in blood, which suggests that blood repertoires may mirror thyroid immune responses. A model built on a 13 V-J signature distinguished ophthalmopathy from stable hyperthyroidism, reaching 87.88% sensitivity and about 81% specificity in cross-validation and 80%/75% in testing. Sample size was not statistically predetermined, and investigators were not blinded to group allocation. During validation, the model predicted progression to ophthalmopathy a median of roughly six months ahead of onset, with around 71% sensitivity and more than 72% specificity.

Exclusion was applied to patients with uncontrolled infections, other autoimmune diseases, pregnancy or lactation. Diagnoses were established on the basis of clinical symptoms, serum thyroxine and TRAb, thyroid ultrasound, and orbital computed tomography. Total RNA was extracted using Trizol reagent, and RNA quality was assessed on an Agilent 2100 Bioanalyzer. TCR beta CDR3 regions were amplified from RNA transcripts. The TCR CDR3 was subjected to a first round of RT-PCR using the HTBI primer set and the Qiagen OneStep RT-PCR kit. Libraries were constructed in a second round of multiplex PCR, after which size selection and purification were carried out. The libraries were sequenced on an Illumina HiSeq2000 using paired-end 100 bp reads. The study's processing was this. Raw data were processed with SOAPnuke, discarding reads with adapters, uncalled bases, mean Phred below 15, or no exact constant-primer or identifier match. High-quality paired reads were merged with COPE v1.2.5, and unique nucleotide sequences were defined as clonotypes. Clonotypes were aligned to IMGT TRBV, TRBD and TRBJ reference segments using MiTCR v1.1. Analysis was restricted to V-J combinations with a frequency above 0.0001, which covered 99.2% of repertoires. A TCS score was defined as the ratio between F50 (clonal expansion) and ExV (chaos), using BLOSUM62-based TCRdist between CDR3 peptides within each V-J. Welch's t-statistics and random forest reduced roughly 500 V-J features to 13, which were used in a naive Bayes classifier (R e1071). Thyroid-blood repertoire similarity was quantified with the Morisita-Horn index. TCRdb trimmed public reads at Q25 via fastp, called clones via MiXCR and kept in-frame beta chains. Every distinct CDR3 protein forms one entry, paired with its most common genes and DNA. These V and J calls derive from TCRdb rather than the authors' analysis. The sample has hundreds of thousands of distinct CDR3 sequences on record, approximately 42% of them singletons. The top ten clones comprise less than 9% of the sample.

The table lists this clonotype with many counts. Its antigen is not yet known. No much larger clone exists at a distance of one base, and base qualities are not known. The receptor was isolated from an adult man with Graves' disease, either hyperthyroidism or ophthalmopathy (not recorded which). The sequencing input was peripheral blood or thyroid tissue (not recorded which). The chain uses TRBV7-9 and TRBJ2-7; confidence is insufficient to name the D gene. The CDR3 is CASSIPSSYEQYF. The nucleotide sequence is TGTGCCAGCAGTATACCGAGCTCCTACGAGCAGTACTTC.